This T cell receptor beta chain was profiled in a study of T cell repertoires in cytomegalovirus infection. TCRdb used MiXCR to reprocess the reads, holding one entry per CDR3 protein. The sample has about 180,000 distinct CDR3 sequences, around 15% seen once. Germline assignment: CDR1 MNHEY and CDR2 SVGEGT. The CDR3 sequence is 15 residues long. Trimming took 6 bases from V and 5 from J; bases not matched to a gene: 6. In this sample, this clonotype turned up many times. The sequence was obtained from a human donor in good health (CMV status not recorded). Some clones in this sample may be carry-over from other donors' samples. Sequenced sample: PBMCs. The chain employs TRBV6-2 or TRBV6-3 and TRBJ2-1; TRBD2 matches 11 bases. The chain's CDR3 is CASSPGTSGNNEQFF. CDR3 in DNA: TGTGCCAGCAGCCCCGGGACTAGCGGTAACAATGAGCAGTTCTTC.